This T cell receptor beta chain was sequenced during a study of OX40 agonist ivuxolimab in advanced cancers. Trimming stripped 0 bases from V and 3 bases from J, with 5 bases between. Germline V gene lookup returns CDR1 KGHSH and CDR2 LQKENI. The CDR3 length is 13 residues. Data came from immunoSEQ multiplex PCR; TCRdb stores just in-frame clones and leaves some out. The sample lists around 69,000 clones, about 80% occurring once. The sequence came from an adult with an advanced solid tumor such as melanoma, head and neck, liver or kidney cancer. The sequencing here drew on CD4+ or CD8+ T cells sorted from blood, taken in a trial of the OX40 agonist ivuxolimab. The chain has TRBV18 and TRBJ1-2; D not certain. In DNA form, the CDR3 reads TGTGCCAGCTCACCACCGTCCGACTATGGCTACACCTTC. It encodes CASSPPSDYGYTF.